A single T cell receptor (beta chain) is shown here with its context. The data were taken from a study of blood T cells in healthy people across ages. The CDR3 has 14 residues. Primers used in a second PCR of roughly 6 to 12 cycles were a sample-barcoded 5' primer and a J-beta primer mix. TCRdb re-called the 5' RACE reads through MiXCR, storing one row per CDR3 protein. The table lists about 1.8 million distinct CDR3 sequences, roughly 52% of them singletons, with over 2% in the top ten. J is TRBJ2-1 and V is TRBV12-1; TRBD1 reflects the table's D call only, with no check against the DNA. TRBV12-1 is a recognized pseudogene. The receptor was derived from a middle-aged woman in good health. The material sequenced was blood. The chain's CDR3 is CASSDLDRRNEQFF. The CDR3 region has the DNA TGTGCCAGCAGCGACCTGGACAGGAGGAATGAGCAGTTCTTC.